Each of the 4 T cell receptor beta chains below was sequenced from the same sample in a study of Graves' ophthalmopathy and Graves' hyperthyroidism (dated by TCRdb to 2016 to 2019). Sequencing used an Illumina HiSeq 2000. TCR beta CDR3 regions were amplified from RNA transcripts for repertoire sequencing. HTBI primers and the Qiagen OneStep RT-PCR kit were used in a first-round RT-PCR, which was followed by a second-round multiplex PCR, size selection and purification. TCRdb redid the processing of the public reads, applying fastp at Q25 and MiXCR, and retained in-frame beta chains. Each entry is one CDR3 protein sequence, shown with its most common DNA and genes. For this sample the table gives some 750,000 distinct CDR3 sequences, of which roughly 40% were detected only once. 44% of the sample is taken by the ten largest. The sequencing input was peripheral blood. These receptors were taken from an adult man with Graves' ophthalmopathy.

The sample holds many counts of this clonotype. The V call is TRBV9, the J call TRBJ1-1; no reliable D call. The germline V and J ends were trimmed by 0 bases and 6 bases, with 6 bases remaining between them. This CDR3 region has 12 residues. Germline CDR1 SGDLS, CDR2 YYNGEE. CDR3 in amino acids: CASSVVGPEAFF. The CDR3 DNA follows: TGTGCCAGCAGCGTAGTCGGGCCTGAAGCTTTCTTT.

Concerning this clonotype itself: A read error may be the cause here, since a much bigger clone is one base away. The V gene is TRBV9, the J gene TRBJ2-5; TRBD1 is a possible D gene (5 bases). The CDR3 has 13 amino acids. Germline-derived CDR1 and CDR2 are SGDLS and YYNGEE. V dropped 0 bases and J dropped 5 bases, with 8 bases sitting between them. CDR3 sequence: CASSVGGAETQYF. The CDR3 DNA is TGTGCCAGCAGCGTAGGGGGCGCGGAGACCCAGTACTTC.

The genes are TRBV29-1 and TRBJ1-1; D may be TRBD1 (5 bases). Trimming pared 6 bases from V and 1 base from J, leaving 18 bases between. The CDR3 covers 15 residues. Germline CDR1 and CDR2: SQVTM and ANQGSEA. The CDR3 is CSVRGLAGGNTEAFF. The CDR3 region has the DNA TGCAGCGTCCGGGGACTAGCGGGGGGGAACACTGAAGCTTTCTTT.

On this clonotype: A read error may account for a junction end that differs from germline. This rearrangement joins TRBV10-3 to TRBJ2-5; no clear D. The CDR3 sequence is 11 residues long. Germline CDR1 is ENHRY and CDR2 is SYGVKD. For the CDR3, the DNA is TGTGCCAGCAGTTGCCGGGAGACCCAGTACTTC. This encodes CASSCRETQYF.